A selection of T cell receptor beta chains follows, all from one sample in a study of T cells after yellow fever vaccination. TCRdb recomputed calls from the 5' RACE reads with MiXCR, one row per CDR3 protein. This sample has 200,000 to 250,000 distinct CDR3 sequences, with roughly 7.2% found just once. Specimen: CD4+ T cells sorted from PBMCs, collected 15 days after the yellow fever booster vaccination. The source is a man aged 25-40 years who received the YFV17D yellow fever vaccine. CDR3s include the opening cysteine and the closing phenylalanine or tryptophan. Each record gives: clone size, D gene, V gene, J gene, CDR3 DNA, CDR3 protein. D genes are given only for firm matches. Only some rows state a clone size, as once, few, many or a class for expanded clones.

>many|TRBD2|TRBV28|TRBJ2-5
TGTGCCAGCAGTTTCCGACTAGCGGGAGGACTACAAGAGACCCAGTACTTC
CASSFRLAGGLQETQYF
>-|TRBD2|TRBV7-9|TRBJ2-3
TGTGCCAGCAGCTCCCCCCCTAGCGGGACGACAGATACGCAGTATTTT
CASSSPPSGTTDTQYF
>-|TRBD2|TRBV18|TRBJ2-7
TGTGCCAGCTCACTGGGAGGGGACGCGCCCTACGAGCAGTACTTC
CASSLGGDAPYEQYF
>few|-|TRBV27|TRBJ2-3
TGTGCCAGCAGTCCCGATCCCGTTAACAGGTTTTTCACAGATACGCAGTATTTT
CASSPDPVNRFFTDTQYF
>many|-|TRBV7-9|TRBJ2-1
TGTGCCAGCAGCCCGAAGCTTCGGAGCTCCAATGAGCAGTTCTTC
CASSPKLRSSNEQFF
>few|-|TRBV7-7|TRBJ2-3
TGTGCTAGCAGCTTAGAGTTGAGGGCGGGAACGCAGTATTTT
CASSLELRAGTQYF
>few|-|TRBV6-1|TRBJ2-2
TGTGCCAGCAGAATGAGGGAGAAGTTCACCGGGGAGCTGTTTTTT
CASRMREKFTGELFF
>few|TRBD2|TRBV20-1|TRBJ2-3
TGCAGTGCTAGAGATCTAGCGGACTCTAGCACAGATACGCAGTATTTT
CSARDLADSSTDTQYF
>many|-|TRBV5-1|TRBJ2-5
TGCGCCAGCAGCTTGGCGATCAGCTGGGAGACCCAGTACTTC
CASSLAISWETQYF
>many|-|TRBV3-1|TRBJ1-1
TGTGCCAGCAGCCAGGGACAGAACACTGAAGCTTTCTTT
CASSQGQNTEAFF
>-|-|TRBV6-1|TRBJ2-3
TGTGCCAGCAGTCAAATCCCCTTGACAGGACGACGCACAGATACGCAGTATTTT
CASSQIPLTGRRTDTQYF
>few|-|TRBV18|TRBJ2-1
TGTGCCAGCTCACCCTCGAGCTCCTACAATGAGCAGTTCTTC
CASSPSSSYNEQFF
>many|-|TRBV12-3/TRBV12-4|TRBJ2-7
TGTGCCAGCAGCCAACAATTTATCTCCTACGAGCAGTACTTC
CASSQQFISYEQYF
>few|-|TRBV20-1|TRBJ2-7
TGCAGTGCTAGAGAGCGGGGAATGGGCTACGAGCAGTACTTC
CSARERGMGYEQYF
>-|-|TRBV4-3|TRBJ2-6
TGCGCCAGCAGCCAAGTCGCCGGGAGAGCTGGGGCCAACGTCCTGACTTTC
CASSQVAGRAGANVLTF
>-|-|TRBV7-6|TRBJ1-5
TGTGCCAGCAGCTTGTATCCAGGGGCTGGCAATCAGCCCCAGCATTTT
CASSLYPGAGNQPQHF
>few|-|TRBV5-1|TRBJ2-3
TGCGCCAGCAGCAAAGGGGGGGTTGCAGATACGCAGTATTTT
CASSKGGVADTQYF
>-|TRBD2|TRBV7-2|TRBJ2-7
TGTGCCAGCAGCTTAGGAGCTAGCGGGAGTTATCGTAGGTCCTACGAGCAGTACTTC
CASSLGASGSYRRSYEQYF